This T cell receptor beta chain comes out of a study of blood T cells in healthy people across ages. General study findings and limits: Underestimates were what the diversity estimates from one million T cells were considered to be. Older age went with lower TCR beta diversity per million T cells, in a roughly linear way.

A sample-barcoded 5' primer and a J-beta primer mix were used in a second PCR of roughly 6 to 12 cycles. Every cDNA molecule carried a tag from a template-switch adaptor bearing 12 random nucleotides. TCRdb fed the 5' RACE reads into MiXCR, producing one record per CDR3 protein. The sample lists 1.6 million or so distinct CDR3 sequences, about 32% occurring once. Germline CDR1 MDHEN, CDR2 SYDVKM. The CDR3 totals 13 residues. The V gene lost 11 bases and the J gene lost 6 bases, with 17 bases spanning the gap. As to this clonotype: The antigen is not known.

The receptor was derived from a woman in her thirties in good health. The gene calls are TRBV28 and TRBJ2-4; D unclear. The specimen sequenced was blood. The CDR3 reads CAATTDAGNIQYF. The CDR3 DNA sequence: TGTGCCGCCACTACGGACGCAGGAAACATTCAGTACTTC.